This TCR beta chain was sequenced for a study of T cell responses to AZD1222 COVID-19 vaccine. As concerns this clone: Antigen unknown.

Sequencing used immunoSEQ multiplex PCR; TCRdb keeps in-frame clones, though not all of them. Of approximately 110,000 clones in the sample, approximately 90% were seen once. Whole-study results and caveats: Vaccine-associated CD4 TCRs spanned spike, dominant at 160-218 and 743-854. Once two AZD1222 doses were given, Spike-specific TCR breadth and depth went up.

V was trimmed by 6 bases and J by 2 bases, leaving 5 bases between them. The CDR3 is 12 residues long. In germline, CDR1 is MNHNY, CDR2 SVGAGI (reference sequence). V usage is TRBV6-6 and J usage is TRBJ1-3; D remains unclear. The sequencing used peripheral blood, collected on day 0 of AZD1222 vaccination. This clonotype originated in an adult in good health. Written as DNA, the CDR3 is TGTGCCAGCAGGCCGACTGGAAACACCATATATTTT. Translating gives CASRPTGNTIYF.